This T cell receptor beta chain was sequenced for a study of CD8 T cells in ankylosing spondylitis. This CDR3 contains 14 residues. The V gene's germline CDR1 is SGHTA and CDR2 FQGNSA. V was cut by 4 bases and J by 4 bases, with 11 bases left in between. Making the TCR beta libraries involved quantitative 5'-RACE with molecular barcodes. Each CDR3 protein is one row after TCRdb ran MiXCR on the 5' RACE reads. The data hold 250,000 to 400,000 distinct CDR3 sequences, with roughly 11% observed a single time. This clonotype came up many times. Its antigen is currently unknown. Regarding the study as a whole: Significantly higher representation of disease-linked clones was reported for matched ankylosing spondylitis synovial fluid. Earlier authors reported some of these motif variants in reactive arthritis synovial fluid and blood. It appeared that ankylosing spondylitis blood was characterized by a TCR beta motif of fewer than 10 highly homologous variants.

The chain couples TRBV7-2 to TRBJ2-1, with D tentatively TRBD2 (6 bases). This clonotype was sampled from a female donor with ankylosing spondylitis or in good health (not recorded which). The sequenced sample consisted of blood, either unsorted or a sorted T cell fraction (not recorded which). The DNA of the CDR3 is TGTGCCAGCAGCTCGGGGGTGCGGTACAATGAGCAGTTCTTC. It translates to CASSSGVRYNEQFF.